This TCR beta chain was identified during a study of T cell changes during pregnancy in multiple sclerosis. Assay: immunoSEQ multiplex PCR; the TCRdb copy retains only in-frame clones and omits some. The table shows around 69,000 clones, with about 92% occurring only once. The CDR3 covers 14 residues. V shed 6 bases and J shed 5 bases, with 15 bases lying between them. Germline V lookup: CDR1 SGHNT, CDR2 YENEEA. V gene TRBV11-3 combines with J gene TRBJ2-3, with TRBD1 as a possible D gene (6 bases). This specimen was peripheral blood, taken in the second trimester of pregnancy. The TCR sequence derives from a female donor in good health, enrolled as a control in a pregnancy study. The CDR3 DNA follows: TGTGCCAGCAGTGAATACAGGGTTGGAGATACGCAGTATTTT. Protein product: CASSEYRVGDTQYF. The full variable domain, its missing parts supplied by reference TRBV11-3 and TRBJ2-3, is EAGVVQSPRYKIIEKKQPVAFWCNPISGHNTLYWYLQNLGQGPELLIRYENEEAVDDSQLPKDRFSAERLKGVDSTLKIQPAELGDSAVYLCASSEYRVGDTQYFGPGTRLTVL.